This TCR beta chain was sequenced during a study of T cells after yellow fever vaccination. Whole-study results and caveats: Just a small share of clonotypes turned up in the CD4 compartment as well as the CD8 compartment. Most primary-vaccination clones recurred post-booster (roughly 96% CD4, 88% CD8). Secondary responses were weaker yet peaked faster, day 5 versus 15.

The germline CDR1 and CDR2 sequences are KGHSH and LQKENI. V gave up 0 bases and J gave up 3 bases, with 8 bases separating them. The length of the CDR3 is 15 residues. Generation of TCR cDNA used 5'RACE template switching (which added a universal primer site and UMIs). MiXCR was run by TCRdb on the 5' RACE reads, yielding one entry per CDR3 protein. The data show hundreds of thousands of distinct CDR3 sequences, with around 3.6% seen just once and about 25% held by the top ten. This clonotype has at least ten counts. The antigen is unknown. The sequence was obtained from a man aged 18 to 30 who received the YFV17D yellow fever vaccine. The gene calls are TRBV18 and TRBJ2-2; D gene uncertain. Sequenced here: PBMCs, sampled on the day of the yellow fever booster vaccination. The CDR3: CASSPPSDYTGELFF. The CDR3 DNA sequence: TGTGCCAGCTCACCACCCTCAGATTACACCGGGGAGCTGTTTTTT.